Each of the 11 T cell receptor beta chains below was sequenced from the same sample in a study of cytomegalovirus exposure and HLA in healthy donors. The PCR had 60 Vbeta and 13 Jbeta primers. Method: immunoSEQ multiplex PCR; TCRdb's copy keeps in-frame clones and lacks some. Found here are 120,000 or so clones, roughly 66% of them singletons; the top ten hold more than 1.5%. The sample was PBMCs. Receptor source: a man younger than 35 in good health and CMV-seronegative.

This sequence joins TRBV11-2 and TRBJ2-3; TRBD2 matches 11 bases. Germline CDR1 SGHAT, CDR2 FQNNGV. The CDR3 is 15 residues long. J was trimmed by 2 bases and V by 3 bases; bases with no gene match: 1. The DNA of the CDR3 is TGTGCCAGCAGCTTGACTAGCGGGAACACAGATACGCAGTATTTT. Translated: CASSLTSGNTDTQYF.

The V gene is TRBV14, the J gene TRBJ2-1; TRBD2 matches at 7 bases. The CDR3 has 15 residues. J lost 9 bases, V lost 3 bases, and 11 bases had no gene match. The germline CDR1 and CDR2 sequences are SGHDN and FVKESK. The CDR3 bases are TGTGCCAGCAGCCAGCTAGCGGTTGGGGGAGGTGAGCAGTTCTTC. It specifies CASSQLAVGGGEQFF.

This clone appeared once. This sequence joins TRBV7-9 and TRBJ2-1, with 7 bases aligning to TRBD2. The CDR3 contains 17 residues. In germline, CDR1 is SEHNR, CDR2 FQNEAQ (reference sequence). V shed 1 base, J shed 1 base, and the junction held 7 bases outside the gene matches. The CDR3 DNA reads as TGTGCCAGCAGCTTAGTGGCGGGAGTAAGATCCTACAATGAGCAGTTCTTC. It translates to CASSLVAGVRSYNEQFF.

The chain employs TRBV6-8 and TRBJ1-1, with a tentative D call TRBD1 (6 bases). The length of the CDR3 is 16 residues. The V and J ends lost 2 bases and 1 base respectively, with 14 bases between them. The germline CDR1 and CDR2 sequences are MNHGY and SAAAGT. In DNA form, the CDR3 reads TGTGCCAGCAGTTACCGGGGGGCTTATGAGAACACTGAAGCTTTCTTT. This encodes CASSYRGAYENTEAFF.

This rearrangement joins TRBV7-3 to TRBJ2-5; 11 bases map to TRBD2. The J call may not be correct, given that the DNA end is closer to TRBJ2-7. The CDR3 is 13 amino acids. Germline V gene sequence: CDR1 SGHTA, CDR2 FQGTGA. CDR3 sequence reads: CASSIAGGTEQYF. Here the CDR3 DNA reads TGTGCCAGCAGCATAGCGGGGGGGACCGAGCAGTACTTC.

The chain employs TRBV6-6 and TRBJ1-2; weak D call: TRBD1 (6 bases). Looked up from germline, CDR1 is MNHNY and CDR2 is SVGAGI (reference sequence). The CDR3 spans 13 residues. The germline V and J ends were trimmed by 6 bases and 1 base, with 9 bases remaining between them. The CDR3 reads CASSRDINYGYTF. CDR3 bases: TGTGCCAGCAGCCGGGACATTAACTATGGCTACACCTTC.

The chain uses TRBV6-5 and TRBJ1-2; the match to TRBD1 covers 10 bases. Germline CDR1 MNHEY, CDR2 SVGAGI. The CDR3 has 15 residues. J was trimmed by 4 bases and V by 0 bases; bases with no gene match: 2. CDR3 protein: CASSYSGTGVYGYTF. The CDR3 region has the DNA TGTGCCAGCAGTTACTCGGGGACAGGGGTCTATGGCTACACCTTC.

The chain couples TRBV5-6 to TRBJ2-5; a weak D match, TRBD1 (6 bases). Trimming removed 4 bases at V and 2 bases at J, with 12 bases between. This CDR3 is built from 14 residues. Looked up from germline, CDR1 is SGHDT and CDR2 is YYEEEE. The CDR3 loop is CASSVRTVQETQYF. CDR3 nucleotide sequence: TGTGCCAGCAGCGTAAGGACAGTTCAAGAGACCCAGTACTTC.

The chain combines TRBV27 with TRBJ2-7; 7 positions match TRBD2. This CDR3 is 13 amino acids long. CDR1 and CDR2 from the germline V gene are MNHEY and SMNVEV (reference sequence). Trimming took 7 bases from V and 4 from J; bases not matched to a gene: 7. CDR3 region: CASKRAGLYEQYF. CDR3 DNA sequence: TGTGCCAGCAAACGAGCGGGGCTTTACGAGCAGTACTTC.

CDR3 amino acids: CASSFEQGPHQPQHF. CDR3 in DNA: TGTGCCAGCAGCTTTGAACAGGGCCCCCATCAGCCCCAGCATTTT. The gene calls are TRBV7-6 and TRBJ1-5, with a weak D call TRBD1 (6 bases). This CDR3 is built from 15 residues. V was shortened by 3 bases and J by 5 bases, with 14 bases between the two germline ends. Germline V CDR1 and CDR2: SGHVS, FNYEAQ.

The chain recombines TRBV6-1 with TRBJ2-7; maybe TRBD1 (6 bases). Trimming shortened V by 4 bases and J by 2 bases, and 9 bases separated the two germline ends. The CDR3 totals 13 residues. Per germline, CDR1 MNHNS and CDR2 SASEGT. CDR3 protein: CASSARGAYEQYF. Written as DNA, the CDR3 is TGTGCCAGCAGTGCCAGGGGCGCCTACGAGCAGTACTTC.